This entry lists 21 T cell receptor beta chains sequenced from one sample in a study of T-cell reconstitution after alpha-beta-depleted transplantation in children. A library of TCRbeta sequences, prepared with unique molecular identifiers, was generated. TCRdb independently ran MiXCR on the PCR reads; one entry per CDR3 protein. The sample contains under 850,000 distinct CDR3 sequences, over 10% of which appear only once. The source material was PBMCs, sampled before TCRalphabeta/CD19-depleted stem cell transplant. These receptors were collected from a girl aged 2 to 9 with congenital amegakaryocytic thrombocytopenia, due to receive a stem cell transplant.

This clonotype was counted ten times or more. J is TRBJ2-7 and V is TRBV7-8; 7 bases line up with TRBD1. The CDR3 is made up of 14 amino acids. Trimming removed 5 bases from V and 3 bases from J; junction bases left unmatched: 7. Per the germline V gene, CDR1 is SGHVS and CDR2 is FQNEAQ. CDR3 DNA sequence: TGTGCCAGCAGCGCCAGGGGGACCCACTACGAGCAGTACTTC. Translating gives CASSARGTHYEQYF.

This clonotype has at least ten counts. The gene calls are TRBV20-1 and TRBJ2-7, with 12 bases matching TRBD2. The V gene's germline CDR1 is DFQATT and CDR2 SNEGSKA (reference sequence). Unmatched junction bases numbered 4, after V lost 2 bases and J lost 2 bases. CDR3 length: 15 residues. In DNA, the CDR3 is TGCAGTGCTAGATCTAGCGGGAGGGGCCCCTACGAGCAGTACTTC. Amino acid sequence: CSARSSGRGPYEQYF.

This clonotype was observed many times. The rearrangement joins TRBV20-1 to TRBJ2-1; a weak D match, TRBD2 (6 bases). This CDR3 is 14 amino acids long. CDR1 DFQATT and CDR2 SNEGSKA come from the germline V gene (reference sequence). V lost 5 bases and J lost 0, with 11 bases in between. The DNA for the CDR3 is TGCAGTGCTGGCCTAGCGAGCTCCTACAATGAGCAGTTCTTC. It specifies CSAGLASSYNEQFF.

The chain joins TRBV5-1 to TRBJ2-7; 11 positions match TRBD1. Looked up from germline, CDR1 is SGHRS and CDR2 is YFSETQ. CDR3 length equals 14 residues. The V segment lost 2 bases and the J segment 6 bases; nucleotides outside the gene matches: 4. This chain's CDR3 is CASSFAGQGGEQYF. CDR3 nucleotides: TGCGCCAGCAGCTTCGCGGGACAGGGGGGCGAGCAGTACTTC.

The sample holds many counts of this clonotype. The rearrangement joins TRBV15 to TRBJ1-2; D perhaps matches TRBD1 (5 bases). Germline CDR1 reads LNHNV; CDR2 reads YYDKDF (reference sequence). Trimming stripped 3 bases from V and 2 bases from J, with 7 bases between. The CDR3 length is 13 residues. The CDR3, as DNA: TGTGCCACCAGCAGTTGGGGGAACTATGGCTACACCTTC. Its protein product is CATSSWGNYGYTF.

This clonotype was counted at least ten times. This sequence joins TRBV4-1 and TRBJ2-7, with 7 bases matching TRBD2. There are 16 residues in the CDR3. CDR1 is MGHRA and CDR2 is YSYEKL in the germline V gene. With 3 bases clipped from V and 5 bases from J, the junction kept 13 bases outside the gene matches. CDR3 nucleotide sequence: TGCGCCAGCAGCCACGGGGAAGGGGAGGGCCTCCACGAGCAGTACTTC. Translation: CASSHGEGEGLHEQYF.

This clonotype was detected ten times or more. In nucleotides, the CDR3 is TGCAGTGCTAGAGATGTTGCTGGGGGCACAGATACGCAGTATTTT. Its translation is CSARDVAGGTDTQYF. The chain uses TRBV20-1 and TRBJ2-3; D is ambiguous. The V and J ends lost 0 bases and 1 base respectively, with 11 bases between them. This CDR3 has 15 amino acids. Germline-derived CDR1 and CDR2 are DFQATT and SNEGSKA (reference sequence).

In this sample, this clonotype turned up a few times. The genes are TRBV5-1 and TRBJ2-1; 10 nucleotides match TRBD2. Trimming cost V 1 base and J 6 bases; bases outside gene matches: 13. Per the germline V gene, CDR1 is SGHRS and CDR2 is YFSETQ. The CDR3 runs to 18 residues. The CDR3 bases are TGCGCCAGCAGCTTGTTTCCCCACGGGACTAGCGCCCGCAATGAGCAGTTCTTC. It specifies CASSLFPHGTSARNEQFF.

Many counts were recorded for this clonotype. The V and J genes are TRBV20-1 and TRBJ2-7, with TRBD2 identical over 9 bases. V shed 1 base and J 3 bases; nucleotides not matched to a gene: 4. CDR1 and CDR2 (germline): DFQATT, SNEGSKA (reference sequence). This CDR3 has 14 residues. The CDR3: CSARGAGGFYEQYF. DNA of the CDR3: TGCAGTGCTAGAGGAGCGGGGGGCTTCTACGAGCAGTACTTC.

This chain joins TRBV5-6 and TRBJ2-5; D perhaps matches TRBD1 (7 bases). The CDR3 has 14 amino acids. With 7 bases removed from V and 6 bases from J, the gap between germline ends came to 19 bases. CDR1 is SGHDT and CDR2 is YYEEEE in the germline V gene. The CDR3 region is CASDREAGRKTQYF. The CDR3 DNA follows: TGTGCCAGCGACAGGGAGGCAGGTCGCAAGACCCAGTACTTC.

This clonotype occurred many times. The chain has TRBV7-2 and TRBJ2-1, with D perhaps TRBD2 (5 bases). The CDR3 has 15 residues. The germline gives CDR1 SGHTA, CDR2 FQGNSA. The V gene lost 5 bases and the J gene lost 5 bases, with 16 bases spanning the gap. The CDR3 sequence is CASSRRVAGDNEQFF. For the CDR3, the DNA is TGTGCCAGCAGCCGCCGAGTGGCGGGTGACAATGAGCAGTTCTTC.

The J gene is TRBJ2-7, the V gene TRBV30; 7 nucleotides agree with TRBD2. The V gene's germline CDR1 is GTSNPN and CDR2 SVGIG (reference sequence). J lost 6 bases, V lost 5 bases, and 1 base had no gene match. The CDR3 length is 10 residues. The CDR3 loop is CAWGRGEQYF. DNA of the CDR3: TGTGCCTGGGGGAGGGGCGAGCAGTACTTC.

This clonotype was picked up a small number of times. V and J are TRBV7-9 and TRBJ2-2; 8 bases fit TRBD2. The germline V gene has CDR1 SEHNR and CDR2 FQNEAQ (reference sequence). This CDR3 spans 15 amino acids. J lost 9 bases, V lost 3 bases, and 9 bases had no gene match. CDR3 loop: CASSLGSGMTRELFF. The CDR3 DNA follows: TGTGCCAGCAGCTTGGGTAGCGGGATGACGCGGGAGCTGTTTTTT.

In its sample, this clonotype was seen many times. V is TRBV28 and J is TRBJ2-3; 8 positions match TRBD2. Germline trimming cut 5 bases from V and 4 bases from J; bases unmatched to any gene: 8. Germline CDR1 and CDR2: MDHEN and SYDVKM. The CDR3 is made up of 15 amino acids. In DNA form, the CDR3 reads TGTGCCAGCAGTGCAGGACGGGGGGGGTCAGATACGCAGTATTTT. This encodes CASSAGRGGSDTQYF.

In its sample, this clonotype was seen once. J is TRBJ2-3 and V is TRBV7-2; D remains ambiguous. Germline CDR1 is SGHTA and CDR2 is FQGNSA. The CDR3 is made up of 13 amino acids. V dropped 1 base and J dropped 7 bases, with 9 bases sitting between them. CDR3: CASSLGAQYTQYF. The CDR3 DNA reads as TGTGCCAGCAGCTTAGGGGCACAGTATACGCAGTATTTT.

In this sample, this clonotype turned up many times. The chain couples TRBV20-1 to TRBJ2-1, with D possibly matching TRBD1 (6 bases). Germline CDR1 DFQATT, CDR2 SNEGSKA (reference sequence). V shed 8 bases and J shed 1 base, with 12 bases lying between them. The CDR3 is made up of 13 amino acids. CDR3 region: CSSRGYSYNEQFF. DNA for the CDR3: TGCAGTTCCAGGGGTTATTCCTACAATGAGCAGTTCTTC.

This chain connects TRBV7-9 to TRBJ2-7, with D perhaps TRBD1 (6 bases). The CDR3 loop spans 13 amino acids. Germline V gives CDR1 SEHNR, CDR2 FQNEAQ (reference sequence). V was trimmed by 0 bases and J by 7 bases, leaving 10 bases between them. CDR3 in DNA: TGTGCCAGCAGCTTAGCTACAGGGCTGGAGCAGTACTTC. Translation: CASSLATGLEQYF.

In this sample, this clonotype turned up many times. The V and J genes are TRBV9 and TRBJ2-7; D is undetermined. Trimming stripped 3 bases from V and 0 bases from J, with 10 bases between. The length of the CDR3 is 14 residues. Germline V gene data show CDR1 as SGDLS and CDR2 as YYNGEE. CDR3 sequence reads: CASSEGGSSYEQYF. The CDR3 nucleotides are TGTGCCAGCAGCGAAGGCGGTAGCTCCTACGAGCAGTACTTC.

This clonotype has a count of ten or more. This chain uses TRBV29-1 with TRBJ2-3; D unclear. CDR1 SQVTM and CDR2 ANQGSEA come from the germline V gene. Trimming shortened V by 7 bases and J by 6 bases, and 20 bases separated the two germline ends. The CDR3 is 14 amino acids. The CDR3 loop reads CSADSSAAEDTQYF. The CDR3 bases are TGCAGCGCTGACTCTTCTGCCGCCGAGGATACGCAGTATTTT.

This clonotype was found many times. The chain recombines TRBV27 with TRBJ1-1, with D tentatively TRBD1 (6 bases). V was shortened by 3 bases and J by 12 bases, with 11 bases between the two germline ends. This CDR3 comprises 11 residues. The germline V gene has CDR1 MNHEY and CDR2 SMNVEV (reference sequence). The CDR3 DNA reads TGTGCCAGCAGTTTTTGGGGGGCAACTTTCTTT. Residues: CASSFWGATFF.

As to this clonotype: A read error may produce the germline difference seen at one junction end. V gene TRBV9 combines with J gene TRBJ2-1, with 12 bases fitting TRBD2. The CDR3 loop spans 13 amino acids. Germline CDR1 and CDR2: SGDLS and YYNGEE. CDR3 protein: CASSARPGLAGLF. The CDR3 DNA follows: TGTGCCAGCAGCGCTCGCCCAGGACTAGCGGGGCTCTTC.